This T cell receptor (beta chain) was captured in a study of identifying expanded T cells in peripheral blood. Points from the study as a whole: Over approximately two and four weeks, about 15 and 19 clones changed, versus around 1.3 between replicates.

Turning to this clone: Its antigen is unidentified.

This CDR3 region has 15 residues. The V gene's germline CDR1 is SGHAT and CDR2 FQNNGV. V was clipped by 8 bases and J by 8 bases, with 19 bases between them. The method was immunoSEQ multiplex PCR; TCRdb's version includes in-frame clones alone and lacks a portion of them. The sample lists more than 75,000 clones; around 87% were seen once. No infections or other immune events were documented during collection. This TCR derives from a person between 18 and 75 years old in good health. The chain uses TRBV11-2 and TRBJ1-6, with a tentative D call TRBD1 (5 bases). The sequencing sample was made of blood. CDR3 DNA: TGTGCCAGCCGCAAACTCCAGGGTCGGTATTCACCCCTCCACTTT. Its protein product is CASRKLQGRYSPLHF.